These T cell receptor beta chains were read from a single sample in a study of blood T cells in healthy people across ages. TCRdb redid the calling of the 5' RACE reads with MiXCR, one entry per CDR3 protein. The sample holds about 690,000 distinct CDR3 sequences; around two fifths are singletons and the top ten take around 30%. The sequencing input was blood. Receptor source: a man older than 75 in good health. The CDR3 runs from the conserved cysteine through the conserved F or W. Each record gives: J gene, clone size, D gene, V gene, CDR3 DNA, CDR3 protein. D genes are given only for firm matches. Clone size, where shown, is once, few, many, or a class for clones that have expanded.

J: TRBJ1-2; size: NA; D: TRBD1; V: TRBV20-1; DNA: TGCAGTGCTACCGGGACAGGGGCGAATGGCTACACCTTC; CDR3: CSATGTGANGYTF
J: TRBJ2-1; size: NA; D: TRBD2; V: TRBV20-1; DNA: TGCAGTGCCAGACCCCTGACTAGCGGGTTGGAGACCCAGTTCTTC; CDR3: CSARPLTSGLETQFF
J: TRBJ2-1; size: few; D: NA; V: TRBV27; DNA: TGTGCCAGCAGTTTTGGGGCAGGGCCGAGGAATGAGCAGTTCTTC; CDR3: CASSFGAGPRNEQFF
J: TRBJ2-5; size: few; D: NA; V: TRBV29-1; DNA: TGCAGCGTTTTGGCAGGGGTGGCAGAGACCCAGTACTTC; CDR3: CSVLAGVAETQYF
J: TRBJ2-3; size: NA; D: NA; V: TRBV7-3; DNA: TGTGCCAGCAGCTTTGCCAGAACGTCAGATACGCAGTATTTT; CDR3: CASSFARTSDTQYF
J: TRBJ2-6; size: many; D: NA; V: TRBV20-1; DNA: TGCAGTGCTAGAGATCCGGGGTCTGGGGCCAACGTCCTGACTTTC; CDR3: CSARDPGSGANVLTF
J: TRBJ2-1; size: many; D: NA; V: TRBV27; DNA: TGTGCCAGCAGTTCCTTTTACCGCTACAATGAGCAGTTCTTC; CDR3: CASSSFYRYNEQFF
J: TRBJ2-2; size: NA; D: NA; V: TRBV4-3; DNA: TGCGCCAGCAGAGCTCGACAGAACACCGGGGAGCTGTTTTTT; CDR3: CASRARQNTGELFF
J: TRBJ2-7; size: few; D: NA; V: TRBV29-1; DNA: TGCAGCGTTGAAATGGTTCAGGGAGGCGAGCAGTACTTC; CDR3: CSVEMVQGGEQYF
J: TRBJ2-7; size: NA; D: NA; V: TRBV5-5; DNA: TGTGCCAGCAGCTCCTCCCGAGGGCAGATTCCCCCGATCTACGAGCAGTACTTC; CDR3: CASSSSRGQIPPIYEQYF
J: TRBJ2-3; size: NA; D: TRBD1; V: TRBV11-3; DNA: TGTGCCAGCAGCTTAGACCACAGGGGTACAGATACGCAGTATTTT; CDR3: CASSLDHRGTDTQYF
J: TRBJ2-6; size: many; D: TRBD1; V: TRBV7-2; DNA: TGTGCCAGCAGCAAAGGGGGCAGCTCTGGGGCCAACGTCCTGACTTTC; CDR3: CASSKGGSSGANVLTF
J: TRBJ2-3; size: NA; D: NA; V: TRBV12-3/TRBV12-4; DNA: TGTGCCAGCACGCCGGCGGGGGCGAGCACAGATACGCAGTATTTT; CDR3: CASTPAGASTDTQYF
J: TRBJ2-3; size: few; D: TRBD2; V: TRBV29-1; DNA: TGCAGCGTTGACCGGGAGGGCCATACAGATACGCAGTATTTT; CDR3: CSVDREGHTDTQYF
J: TRBJ2-5; size: NA; D: TRBD2; V: TRBV6-2/TRBV6-3; DNA: TGTGCCAGCAGTTATCCGGGACTAGCGGGGGAGACCCAGTACTTC; CDR3: CASSYPGLAGETQYF
J: TRBJ2-2; size: NA; D: TRBD1; V: TRBV5-5; DNA: TGTGCCAGCAGCCCCTACAGGGGGCGGGGGACCGGGGAGCTGTTTTTT; CDR3: CASSPYRGRGTGELFF
J: TRBJ2-4; size: NA; D: NA; V: TRBV5-6; DNA: TGTGCCAGCAGCTTTGGGCAGACAGCCAAAAACATTCAGTACTTC; CDR3: CASSFGQTAKNIQYF
J: TRBJ1-2; size: few; D: TRBD1; V: TRBV5-1; DNA: TGCGCCAGCAGCTTGGAACAGGGGGCGCAAGGCTACACCTTC; CDR3: CASSLEQGAQGYTF
J: TRBJ2-7; size: NA; D: TRBD2; V: TRBV30; DNA: TGTGCCTGGGGACTAGCCACCGAGCAGTACTTC; CDR3: CAWGLATEQYF
J: TRBJ2-5; size: NA; D: TRBD2; V: TRBV12-3/TRBV12-4; DNA: TGTGCCAGCAGTATACTAGCGGGAGGGCCGGGGACCCAGTACTTC; CDR3: CASSILAGGPGTQYF
J: TRBJ2-3; size: many; D: NA; V: TRBV10-1; DNA: TGCGCCAGCAGTAAAGTCCAGGGGAACACAGATACGCAGTATTTT; CDR3: CASSKVQGNTDTQYF
J: TRBJ2-1; size: NA; D: TRBD1; V: TRBV20-1; DNA: TGCAGTGCTGTTTCGGACAGGGGCTATTCTTACAATGAGCAGTTCTTC; CDR3: CSAVSDRGYSYNEQFF
J: TRBJ2-5; size: NA; D: NA; V: TRBV24-1; DNA: TGTGCCACCAGTGGGGCCTTCTACAATGAGCAGTACTTC; CDR3: CATSGAFYNEQYF
J: TRBJ1-2; size: NA; D: TRBD1; V: TRBV25-1; DNA: TGTGCCAGCAGTGAACACGGACAGGGTTCGATCAACTATGGCTACACCTTC; CDR3: CASSEHGQGSINYGYTF
J: TRBJ2-1; size: NA; D: NA; V: TRBV9; DNA: TGTGCCAGCAGCCGGCGGAGCGGAACCTACAACGATTACAATGAGCAGTTCTTC; CDR3: CASSRRSGTYNDYNEQFF
J: TRBJ1-1; size: NA; D: NA; V: TRBV7-2; DNA: TGTGCCAGCAGCCTAAATAGGAACCGCGTCGCTCTCTTT; CDR3: CASSLNRNRVALF
J: TRBJ2-3; size: NA; D: NA; V: TRBV29-1; DNA: TGCAGCGTCGCTGGTGGTGGCGGGAAGGAGACAGATATGCAGTATTTT; CDR3: CSVAGGGGKETDMQYF
J: TRBJ2-5; size: NA; D: TRBD2; V: TRBV12-3/TRBV12-4; DNA: TGTGCCAGCAGAATACTAGCGGGAGAGACCCAGTACTTC; CDR3: CASRILAGETQYF
J: TRBJ2-4; size: few; D: NA; V: TRBV12-5; DNA: TGTGCTAGTGGTCCATCGGGACCCCCGATGGGAAACATTCAGTACTTC; CDR3: CASGPSGPPMGNIQYF
J: TRBJ1-1; size: NA; D: NA; V: TRBV12-5; DNA: TGTGCTAGTGTCCGGGGGGGTTCTGAAGCTTTCTTT; CDR3: CASVRGGSEAFF
J: TRBJ1-4; size: few; D: NA; V: TRBV6-6; DNA: TGTGCCAGCAGCGGTACTAGGGGTGGTGAAAAACTGTTTTTT; CDR3: CASSGTRGGEKLFF
J: TRBJ1-6; size: few; D: NA; V: TRBV5-5; DNA: TGTGCCAGCAGCCTCGATGTAGGGGCCCCAAATTCACCCCTCCACTTT; CDR3: CASSLDVGAPNSPLHF
J: TRBJ2-3; size: NA; D: TRBD2; V: TRBV7-2; DNA: TGTGCCAGCAGCTTAGCACCGGGACTAGCGGGACCTAGCACAGATACGCAGTATTTT; CDR3: CASSLAPGLAGPSTDTQYF
J: TRBJ1-1; size: few; D: NA; V: TRBV28; DNA: TGTGCCAGCAGACTGACAGCGGCCCCGGGGGCTTTCTTT; CDR3: CASRLTAAPGAFF
J: TRBJ2-2; size: few; D: TRBD2; V: TRBV7-2; DNA: TGTGCCAGCAGCTTACGGCGAGCGGGGGCTAACACCGGGGAGCTGTTTTTT; CDR3: CASSLRRAGANTGELFF
J: TRBJ2-3; size: many; D: NA; V: TRBV29-1; DNA: TGCAGCGCCAGACAAAGCCCGTGGGGCCCAGATACGCAGTATTTT; CDR3: CSARQSPWGPDTQYF
J: TRBJ2-7; size: NA; D: NA; V: TRBV3-1; DNA: TGTGCCAGCAGCCAACCAACAGGGAGCGAGCAGTACTTC; CDR3: CASSQPTGSEQYF
J: TRBJ1-2; size: few; D: TRBD1; V: TRBV4-3; DNA: TGCGCCAGCAGCCACGACCTGGGGACAGGGATTGTACGTGGCTACACCTTC; CDR3: CASSHDLGTGIVRGYTF
J: TRBJ2-4; size: NA; D: TRBD2; V: TRBV7-2; DNA: TGTGCCAGCAGCCTGGGACTAGCGGAGGGACTAGCCAAAAACATTCAGTACTTC; CDR3: CASSLGLAEGLAKNIQYF
J: TRBJ2-4; size: NA; D: TRBD2; V: TRBV6-2/TRBV6-3; DNA: TGTGCCAGCAGTTCTTCTAGCGGGAGGGGCAGGGAGTACTTC; CDR3: CASSSSSGRGREYF
J: TRBJ2-1; size: NA; D: NA; V: TRBV6-5; DNA: TGTGCCAGCAGTTATCCCAGAGGGAGCTCCTACAATGAGCAGTTCTTC; CDR3: CASSYPRGSSYNEQFF
J: TRBJ1-2; size: NA; D: TRBD1; V: TRBV7-9; DNA: TGTGCCAGCAGCTTTTTGGACAGGGCGGATGGCTACACCTTC; CDR3: CASSFLDRADGYTF
J: TRBJ1-4; size: NA; D: NA; V: TRBV20-1; DNA: TGCAGTGCGAGGGGTGGACTTAATGAAAAACTGTTTTTT; CDR3: CSARGGLNEKLFF
J: TRBJ2-7; size: NA; D: NA; V: TRBV7-2; DNA: TGTGCCAGCGGAAGGAGGGGGTACAATGAGCAGTACTTC; CDR3: CASGRRGYNEQYF
J: TRBJ2-3; size: few; D: NA; V: TRBV29-1; DNA: TGCAGCGTTGGGGGGGACACAGATACGCAGTATTTT; CDR3: CSVGGDTDTQYF
J: TRBJ2-7; size: few; D: TRBD2; V: TRBV3-1; DNA: TGTGCCAGCAGCCAAAGAGCGGGGGCGTACGAGCAGTACTTC; CDR3: CASSQRAGAYEQYF
J: TRBJ2-5; size: NA; D: TRBD2; V: TRBV6-2/TRBV6-3; DNA: TGTGCCAGCAGATCCGGTAGGGCTAGCGGGGGGGGAGAGACCCAGTACTTC; CDR3: CASRSGRASGGGETQYF
J: TRBJ2-7; size: NA; D: NA; V: TRBV20-1; DNA: TGCAGTGCTGGACTCCGGGTCAGCTCCTACGAGCAGTACTTC; CDR3: CSAGLRVSSYEQYF
J: TRBJ2-7; size: NA; D: TRBD2; V: TRBV20-1; DNA: TGCAGTGCTAGACCCAACCTAGCGGGAGAAACCTACGAGCAGTACTTC; CDR3: CSARPNLAGETYEQYF
J: TRBJ2-5; size: NA; D: NA; V: TRBV5-1; DNA: TGCGCCAGCAGCTTGGATCGCAGGGCGGGCAATGAGCAGTACTTC; CDR3: CASSLDRRAGNEQYF
J: TRBJ2-5; size: many; D: NA; V: TRBV7-2; DNA: TGTGCCAGCAGCTTAGACGGGGGAGCGGAGACCCAGTACTTC; CDR3: CASSLDGGAETQYF
J: TRBJ1-2; size: NA; D: NA; V: TRBV6-5; DNA: TGTGCCAGCAGTAAACTCGGGGGGAACTATGGCTACACCTTC; CDR3: CASSKLGGNYGYTF